This TCR beta chain derives from a study of memory CD4+ T cells and cytomegalovirus serostatus. At the level of the study: Of the healthy Belgian adults, several were CMV seropositive and 20 to 30 seronegative.

Here immunoSEQ multiplex PCR was the method, and the copy in TCRdb shows in-frame clones only, minus some. The sample lists 61,000 or so clones, less than 85% occurring once. The sort gate was single viable CD3+CD4+CD8-CD45RO+ cells for memory CD4+ T cells. CMV serostatus came from serum IgG against pp150, pp28, p38, p52. CD4+ T cells were isolated by positive magnetic selection. The germline CDR1 and CDR2 sequences are MNHEY and SVGAGI. V was pared by 6 bases and J by 4 bases, with 6 bases of the junction left unmatched. The length of the CDR3 is 14 residues. As regards this clone: No antigen is known for it.

Study-wide points: CD4+ memory repertoires contained about two fifths of the 164 reported CMV TCRbeta sequences.

The sample comprised memory CD4+ T cells from blood. This clonotype originated in an adult in good health and CMV-seronegative. Some clones in this sample may be carry-over from other donors' samples. J is TRBJ1-2 and V is TRBV6-5, with TRBD1 matching over 9 bases. CDR3 nucleotide sequence: TGTGCCAGCAGGGGACAGGGCTCTAGCTATGGCTACACCTTC. The encoded protein is CASRGQGSSYGYTF.